The 9 T cell receptor beta chains in this list originate from one sample, sequenced in a study of blood T cells in healthy people across ages. PCR was performed a second time for 7 to 11 cycles using a sample-barcoded 5' primer and a J-beta primer mix. MiXCR was run by TCRdb on the 5' RACE reads, yielding one entry per CDR3 protein. In the table there are roughly 1.5 million distinct CDR3 sequences, roughly two fifths of which are singletons. Sequenced sample: blood. Receptors originate from a woman aged 18-30 years in good health.

J is TRBJ1-1 and V is TRBV12-3 or TRBV12-4; D call uncertain. Trimming removed 4 bases from V and 1 base from J, with 19 bases in between. This CDR3 has 17 residues. The CDR3 protein is CASSYIFAGVWNTEAFF. CDR3 nucleotide sequence: TGTGCCAGCAGTTATATCTTCGCCGGGGTGTGGAACACTGAAGCTTTCTTT.

The chain carries TRBV7-3 and TRBJ2-2; 7 positions agree with TRBD2. Trimming took 5 bases from V and 3 from J; bases not matched to a gene: 6. Germline-derived CDR1 and CDR2 are SGHTA and FQGTGA. The length of the CDR3 is 15 residues. For the CDR3, the DNA is TGTGCCAGCAGCCCAAAGCGGGACTACACCGGGGAGCTGTTTTTT. Translating it yields CASSPKRDYTGELFF.

V is TRBV7-6 and J is TRBJ2-4; D not certain. The closer fit of TRBJ2-7 to the DNA end suggests the J call may be wrong. The germline V gene has CDR1 SGHVS and CDR2 FNYEAQ. The CDR3 is made up of 13 amino acids. The CDR3 is CASSLDSSDEQYF. In DNA form, the CDR3 reads TGTGCCAGCAGCTTAGATTCCTCTGACGAGCAGTACTTC.

In its sample, this clonotype was seen a few times. This chain links TRBV29-1 with TRBJ1-1; no clear D gene. CDR1 SQVTM and CDR2 ANQGSEA come from the germline V gene. The V and J ends lost 7 bases and 1 base respectively, with 10 bases between them. The CDR3 sequence is 12 residues long. The CDR3 DNA reads as TGCAGCGCCGGGGTTTCGAACACTGAAGCTTTCTTT. Its protein product is CSAGVSNTEAFF.

V and J are TRBV6-5 and TRBJ2-7; maybe TRBD2 (5 bases). Per the germline V gene, CDR1 is MNHEY and CDR2 is SVGAGI. The CDR3 covers 11 residues. V shed 11 bases and J shed 4 bases, with 12 bases lying between them. CDR3 bases: TGTGCCGCGGGTTGGGAGTACGAGCAGTACTTC. Amino acids: CAAGWEYEQYF.

This clonotype was counted a single time. V gene TRBV7-2 combines with J gene TRBJ2-5; the D gene is possibly TRBD1 (5 bases). The end of the DNA aligns better with TRBJ2-7, so the J call may be wrong. CDR3 length: 14 residues. The germline gives CDR1 SGHTA, CDR2 FQGNSA. The CDR3 nucleotides read TGTGCCAGCAGTACTACACCGACAGCCGCCGAGCAGTACTTC. Its translation is CASSTTPTAAEQYF.

The chain is built from TRBV11-2 and TRBJ2-7, with 8 bases matching TRBD1. Germline loops: CDR1 SGHAT, CDR2 FQNNGV. This CDR3 has 15 amino acids. Losses at the gene ends were 4 bases for V and 3 bases for J; bases not matched to a gene: 8. The CDR3 sequence is CASSSRDRIIYEQYF. The CDR3 DNA is TGTGCCAGCAGCTCCCGGGACAGGATTATCTACGAGCAGTACTTC.

The rearrangement joins TRBV6-2 or TRBV6-3 to TRBJ2-7; TRBD1 matches 8 bases. Germline CDR1 reads MNHEY; CDR2 reads SVGEGT. The junction had 7 bases not matched to a gene; V was cut back by 6 bases and J by 0 bases. This CDR3 contains 15 residues. CDR3 residues: CASRPTGAFSYEQYF. Here the CDR3 DNA reads TGTGCCAGCAGACCGACAGGGGCATTCTCCTACGAGCAGTACTTC.

The chain employs TRBV5-1 and TRBJ1-5, with D possibly TRBD1 on 5 matching bases. The CDR3 extends over 14 amino acids. Germline V gene data show CDR1 as SGHRS and CDR2 as YFSETQ. The V end was cut by 0 bases, the J end by 5 bases, with 9 bases between. The CDR3 here is CASSLDSGHQPQHF. The CDR3 nucleotides are TGCGCCAGCAGCTTGGATTCGGGGCATCAGCCCCAGCATTTT. Filled out from reference TRBV5-1 and TRBJ1-5, the complete variable domain reads KAGVTQTPRYLIKTRGQQVTLSCSPISGHRSVSWYQQTPGQGLQFLFEYFSETQRNKGNFPGRFSGRQFSNSRSEMNVSTLELGDSALYLCASSLDSGHQPQHFGDGTRLSIL.